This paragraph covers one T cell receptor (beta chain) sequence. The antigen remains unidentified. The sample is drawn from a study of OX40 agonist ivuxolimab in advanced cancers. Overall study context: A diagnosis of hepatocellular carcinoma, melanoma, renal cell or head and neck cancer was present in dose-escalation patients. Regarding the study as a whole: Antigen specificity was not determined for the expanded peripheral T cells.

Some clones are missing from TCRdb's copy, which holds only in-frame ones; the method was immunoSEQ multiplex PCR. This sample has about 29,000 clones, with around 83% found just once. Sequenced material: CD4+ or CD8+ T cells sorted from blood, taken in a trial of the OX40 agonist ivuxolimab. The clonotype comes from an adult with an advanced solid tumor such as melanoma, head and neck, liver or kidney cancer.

The CDR3 here is CASSPGGVSYNEQFF. The CDR3 DNA is TGTGCCAGCAGCCCCGGAGGGGTCTCCTACAATGAGCAGTTCTTC. The chain recombines TRBV6-5 with TRBJ2-1, with D possibly being TRBD2 (6 bases). The germline V gene has CDR1 MNHEY and CDR2 SVGAGI. The V end was cut by 6 bases, the J end by 0 bases, with 12 bases between. This CDR3 region has 15 residues.